These 16 T cell receptor beta chains originate from one sample sequenced in a study of blood T cell repertoires in COVID-19. Here immunoSEQ multiplex PCR was the method, and the copy in TCRdb shows in-frame clones only, minus some. Among about 190,000 clones listed, over 70% were seen once. Sequences were obtained from peripheral blood. The receptors derive from a man aged 60-69 years with acute or convalescent COVID-19.

The CDR3 spells CASSYDRGPYEQYF. In DNA, the CDR3 is TGTGCCAGCAGTTACGACAGGGGACCCTACGAGCAGTACTTC. The chain employs TRBV6-5 and TRBJ2-7, with 8 positions matching TRBD1. The CDR3 contains 14 residues. The germline V gene encodes CDR1 MNHEY and CDR2 SVGAGI. V was clipped by 2 bases and J by 2 bases; unmatched bases: 2.

The CDR3 coding sequence is TGTGCCAGCAGCCGAAATTGGGGAAGACTAGCGGGGGGCACAGATACGCAGTATTTT. This codes for CASSRNWGRLAGGTDTQYF. The J gene is TRBJ2-3, the V gene TRBV7-9; TRBD2 matches at 12 bases. The V gene's germline CDR1 is SEHNR and CDR2 FQNEAQ (reference sequence). CDR3 length: 19 residues. Trimming took 5 bases from V and 1 from J; bases not matched to a gene: 13.

This clone was observed once. The chain joins TRBV19 to TRBJ2-1, with 11 bases fitting TRBD2. Germline loops: CDR1 LNHDA, CDR2 SQIVND (reference sequence). CDR3 length: 18 residues. V lost 0 bases to trimming and J lost 7 bases; unmatched junction nucleotides: 11. CDR3 amino acids: CASSIDYHVVAGGNEQFF. The CDR3, as DNA: TGTGCCAGTAGTATAGATTATCACGTGGTAGCGGGAGGGAATGAGCAGTTCTTC.

The chain carries TRBV7-2 and TRBJ2-3; 11 positions agree with TRBD2. This CDR3 region has 17 residues. Germline trimming cut 5 bases from V and 1 base from J; bases unmatched to any gene: 8. The germline gives CDR1 SGHTA, CDR2 FQGNSA. Here the CDR3 DNA reads TGTGCCAGCAGCGACCGGACTAGCGGGCCCCGCACAGATACGCAGTATTTT. This sequence encodes CASSDRTSGPRTDTQYF.

The V and J genes are TRBV7-9 and TRBJ1-6, with D perhaps matching TRBD1 (6 bases). V was trimmed by 5 bases and J by 8 bases, leaving 7 bases between them. Germline V gives CDR1 SEHNR, CDR2 FQNEAQ (reference sequence). This CDR3 spans 12 amino acids. CDR3 in amino acids: CASSTGHSPLHF. Written as DNA, the CDR3 is TGTGCCAGCAGCACAGGGCATTCACCCCTCCACTTT.

J is TRBJ1-1 and V is TRBV14; possibly TRBD1 for D (5 bases). V gave up 3 bases and J gave up 10 bases, with 18 bases separating them. The V gene's germline CDR1 is SGHDN and CDR2 FVKESK. This CDR3 has 14 amino acids. The CDR3 sequence is CASSHTPGRTRAFF. CDR3 nucleotides: TGTGCCAGCAGCCATACTCCTGGGAGGACACGAGCTTTCTTT.

This clone has just one count. The V gene is TRBV10-3, the J gene TRBJ2-5, with a tentative D call TRBD2 (7 bases). CDR1 and CDR2 (germline): ENHRY, SYGVKD. The CDR3 is 14 residues long. Trimming shortened V by 10 bases and J by 2 bases, and 17 bases separated the two germline ends. This CDR3 is CATREGGGQETQYF. CDR3 nucleotides: TGTGCCACCAGGGAGGGGGGGGGACAAGAGACCCAGTACTTC.

This clone appeared once. In DNA form, the CDR3 reads TGTGCCAGTAGTGTCCCCCTAGCGGGGTTCGGAGATACGCAGTATTTT. Protein sequence: CASSVPLAGFGDTQYF. This chain connects TRBV19 to TRBJ2-3; TRBD2 matches at 9 bases. CDR3 size: 16 residues. CDR1 LNHDA and CDR2 SQIVND come from the germline V gene (reference sequence). V dropped 5 bases and J dropped 5; count of bases not matched to a gene: 11.

The chain joins TRBV24-1 to TRBJ1-1; D gene uncertain. The germline gives CDR1 KGHDR, CDR2 SFDVKD. The CDR3 contains 13 residues. V was clipped by 7 bases and J by 2 bases, with 10 bases between them. The CDR3 sequence: CATREQLNTEAFF. The CDR3 bases are TGTGCCACCAGGGAACAGCTAAACACTGAAGCTTTCTTT.

The CDR3 here is CSVGPGASTDTQYF. In DNA, the CDR3 is TGCAGCGTTGGTCCGGGAGCTAGCACAGATACGCAGTATTTT. The chain employs TRBV29-1 and TRBJ2-3; perhaps TRBD2 as D (6 bases). The CDR3 sequence is 14 residues long. Per the germline V gene, CDR1 is SQVTM and CDR2 is ANQGSEA. V dropped 4 bases and J dropped 0 bases, with 11 bases sitting between them.

The V call is TRBV19, the J call TRBJ2-2, with 8 bases lining up with TRBD1. Per germline, CDR1 LNHDA and CDR2 SQIVND (reference sequence). The CDR3 is made up of 15 amino acids. J lost 9 bases, V lost 5 bases, and 11 bases had no gene match. CDR3 sequence reads: CASSPGPDRVWELFF. The CDR3 nucleotides read TGTGCCAGTAGTCCTGGCCCGGACAGGGTGTGGGAGCTGTTTTTT.

This chain links TRBV3-1 (or the pseudogene TRBV3-2) with TRBJ2-2; D uncertain. Trimming stripped 5 bases from V and 1 base from J, with 8 bases between. The CDR3 totals 14 residues. Per the germline V gene, CDR1 is LGHDT and CDR2 is YNNKEL (reference sequence). CDR3 in DNA: TGTGCCAGCAGCACTTCCGGGAACACCGGGGAGCTGTTTTTT. Encoded protein: CASSTSGNTGELFF.

This clone was found once. This chain joins TRBV18 and TRBJ2-7, with TRBD2 matching 13 bases. CDR3 size: 16 residues. Germline trimming cut 3 bases from V and 2 bases from J; bases unmatched to any gene: 4. In germline, CDR1 is KGHSH, CDR2 LQKENI. CDR3 amino acids: CASSPQGLAGTYEQYF. Here the CDR3 DNA reads TGTGCCAGCTCACCGCAGGGACTAGCGGGAACCTACGAGCAGTACTTC.

The sample holds one count of this clone. The chain employs TRBV7-2 and TRBJ1-3; tentatively, D is TRBD1 (5 bases). With 1 base removed from V and 4 bases from J, the gap between germline ends came to 11 bases. This CDR3 contains 15 residues. Germline assignment: CDR1 SGHTA and CDR2 FQGNSA. The CDR3 DNA reads as TGTGCCAGCAGCTTAGATAGCTACAGGGGAAACACCATATATTTT. The encoded protein is CASSLDSYRGNTIYF.

The chain combines TRBV4-3 with TRBJ1-1, with D uncertain. Looked up from germline, CDR1 is LGHNA and CDR2 is YSLEER. V was cut by 0 bases and J by 8 bases, with 13 bases left in between. The CDR3 sequence is 14 residues long. Written as DNA, the CDR3 is TGCGCCAGCAGCCAAGAGCCGGTTTGGTCCGAAGCTTTCTTT. Protein product: CASSQEPVWSEAFF.

V usage is TRBV6-6 and J usage is TRBJ2-1; 7 nucleotides line up with TRBD1. J lost 10 bases, V lost 2 bases, and 2 bases had no gene match. This CDR3 region has 12 residues. Germline loops: CDR1 MNHNY, CDR2 SVGAGI (reference sequence). The CDR3 loop is CASSYDRAEQFF. In nucleotides, the CDR3 is TGTGCCAGCAGTTACGACAGGGCAGAGCAGTTCTTC.